This paragraph reports one T cell receptor beta chain. The data were taken from a study of cytomegalovirus exposure and HLA in healthy donors. This CDR3 has 13 amino acids. Losses at the gene ends were 5 bases for V and 4 bases for J; bases not matched to a gene: 4. CDR1 and CDR2 (germline): LNHDA, SQIVND (reference sequence). Clones were read by immunoSEQ multiplex PCR, and TCRdb kept only the in-frame ones, dropping some. The table lists approximately 210,000 clones, 88% of them singletons. The receptor was isolated from a woman aged 18-30 years in good health and CMV-seronegative. Sequencing was carried out using PBMCs. V gene TRBV19 combines with J gene TRBJ2-7; 8 nucleotides agree with TRBD1. The CDR3 nucleotides are TGTGCCAGTAGTTTCCAGGGGGCTTACGAGCAGTACTTC. Encoded protein: CASSFQGAYEQYF.